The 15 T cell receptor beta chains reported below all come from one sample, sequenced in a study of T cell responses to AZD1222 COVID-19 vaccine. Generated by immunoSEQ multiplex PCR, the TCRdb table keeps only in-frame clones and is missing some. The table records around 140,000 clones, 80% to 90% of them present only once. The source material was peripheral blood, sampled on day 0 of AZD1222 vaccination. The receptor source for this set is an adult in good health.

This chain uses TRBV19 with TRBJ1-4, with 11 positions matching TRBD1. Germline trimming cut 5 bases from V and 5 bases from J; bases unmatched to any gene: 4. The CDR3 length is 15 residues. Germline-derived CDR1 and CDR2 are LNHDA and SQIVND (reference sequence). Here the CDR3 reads CASSPGDRGNEKLFF. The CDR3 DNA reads TGTGCCAGTAGTCCGGGGGACAGGGGGAATGAAAAACTGTTTTTT.

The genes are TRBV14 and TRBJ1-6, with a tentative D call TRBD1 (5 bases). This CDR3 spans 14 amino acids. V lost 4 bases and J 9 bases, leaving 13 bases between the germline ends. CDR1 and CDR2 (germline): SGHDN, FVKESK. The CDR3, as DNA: TGTGCCAGCAGCCTGTGGCCCGGGGCTTCACCCCTCCACTTT. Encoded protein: CASSLWPGASPLHF.

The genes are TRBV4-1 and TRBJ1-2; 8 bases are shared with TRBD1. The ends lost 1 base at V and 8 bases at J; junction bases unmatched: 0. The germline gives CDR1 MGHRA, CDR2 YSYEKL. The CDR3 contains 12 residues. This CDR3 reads CASSQGDRGYTF. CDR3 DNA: TGCGCCAGCAGCCAAGGGGACAGGGGCTACACCTTC.

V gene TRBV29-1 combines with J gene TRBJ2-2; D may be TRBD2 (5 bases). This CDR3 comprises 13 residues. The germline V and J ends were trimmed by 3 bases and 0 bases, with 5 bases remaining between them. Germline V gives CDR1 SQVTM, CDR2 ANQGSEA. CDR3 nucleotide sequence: TGCAGCGTTGACGGGACGAACACCGGGGAGCTGTTTTTT. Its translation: CSVDGTNTGELFF.

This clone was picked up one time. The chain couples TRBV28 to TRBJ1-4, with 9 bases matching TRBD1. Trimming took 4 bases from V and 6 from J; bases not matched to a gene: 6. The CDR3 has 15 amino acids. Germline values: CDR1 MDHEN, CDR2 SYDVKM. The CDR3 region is CASSSTGGWDEKLFF. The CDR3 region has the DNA TGTGCCAGCAGTTCAACAGGGGGCTGGGATGAAAAACTGTTTTTT. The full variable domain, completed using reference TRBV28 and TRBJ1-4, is DVKVTQSSRYLVKRTGEKVFLECVQDMDHENMFWYRQDPGLGLRLIYFSYDVKMKEKGDIPEGYSVSREKKERFSLILESASTNQTSMYLCASSSTGGWDEKLFFGSGTQLSVL.

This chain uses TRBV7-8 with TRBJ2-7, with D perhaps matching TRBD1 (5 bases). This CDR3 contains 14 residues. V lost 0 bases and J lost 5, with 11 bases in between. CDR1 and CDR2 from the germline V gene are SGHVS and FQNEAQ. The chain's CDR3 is CASSLAQGINEQYF. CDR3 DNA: TGTGCCAGCAGCTTAGCGCAGGGTATCAACGAGCAGTACTTC.

The CDR3 coding sequence is TGTGCCAGCAGCGTAGGCAGGTTGAACACCGGGGAGCTGTTTTTT. This encodes CASSVGRLNTGELFF. The chain uses TRBV9 and TRBJ2-2; D is unresolved. Trimming cost V 0 bases and J 1 base, with 7 bases left between them. The length of the CDR3 is 15 residues. The germline V gene encodes CDR1 SGDLS and CDR2 YYNGEE.

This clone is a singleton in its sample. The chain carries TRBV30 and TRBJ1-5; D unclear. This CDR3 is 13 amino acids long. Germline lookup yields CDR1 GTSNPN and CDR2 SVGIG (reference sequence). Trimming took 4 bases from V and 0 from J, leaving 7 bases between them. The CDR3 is CAWNIHSNQPQHF. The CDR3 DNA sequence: TGTGCCTGGAACATACATAGCAATCAGCCCCAGCATTTT.

This CDR3 is CASSQRTGIQPQHF. The CDR3 coding sequence is TGTGCCAGCAGCCAGCGCACAGGGATTCAGCCCCAGCATTTT. The chain recombines TRBV4-2 with TRBJ1-5, with D possibly being TRBD1 (6 bases). Germline V lookup: CDR1 LGHNA, CDR2 YNFKEQ. Trimming stripped 3 bases from V and 6 bases from J, with 12 bases between. The CDR3 is 14 residues long.

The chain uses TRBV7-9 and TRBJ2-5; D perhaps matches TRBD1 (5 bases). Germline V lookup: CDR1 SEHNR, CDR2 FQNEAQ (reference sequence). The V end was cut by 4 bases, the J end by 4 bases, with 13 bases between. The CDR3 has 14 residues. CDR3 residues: CASSSFGAIETQYF. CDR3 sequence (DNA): TGTGCCAGCAGCTCATTTGGGGCGATAGAGACCCAGTACTTC.

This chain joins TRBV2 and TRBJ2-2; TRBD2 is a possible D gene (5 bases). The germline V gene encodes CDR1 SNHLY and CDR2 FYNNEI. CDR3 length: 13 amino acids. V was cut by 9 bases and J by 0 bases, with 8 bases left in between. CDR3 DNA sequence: TGTGCCAGGGACTCACCGAACACCGGGGAGCTGTTTTTT. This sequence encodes CARDSPNTGELFF.

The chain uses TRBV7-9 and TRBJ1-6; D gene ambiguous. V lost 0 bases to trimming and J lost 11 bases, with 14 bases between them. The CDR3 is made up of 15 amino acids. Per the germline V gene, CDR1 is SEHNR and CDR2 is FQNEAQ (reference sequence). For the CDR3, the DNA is TGTGCCAGCAGCTTAGCCTGGGATAGTAGAGCACCCCTCCACTTT. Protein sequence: CASSLAWDSRAPLHF.

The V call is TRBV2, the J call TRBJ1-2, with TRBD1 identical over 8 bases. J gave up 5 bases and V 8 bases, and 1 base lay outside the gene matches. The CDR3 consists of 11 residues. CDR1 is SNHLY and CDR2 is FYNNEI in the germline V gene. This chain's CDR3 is CASDRGYGYTF. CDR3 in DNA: TGTGCCAGCGACAGGGGTTATGGCTACACCTTC. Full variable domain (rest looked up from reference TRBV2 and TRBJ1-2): EPEVTQTPSHQVTQMGQEVILRCVPISNHLYFYWYRQILGQKVEFLVSFYNNEISEKSEIFDDQFSVERPDGSNFTLKIRSTKLEDSAMYFCASDRGYGYTFGSGTRLTVV.

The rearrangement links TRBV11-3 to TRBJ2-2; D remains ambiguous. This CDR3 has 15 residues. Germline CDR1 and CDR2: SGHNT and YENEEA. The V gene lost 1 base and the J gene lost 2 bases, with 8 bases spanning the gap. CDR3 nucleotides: TGTGCCAGCAGCTTAGGAAGCACCAACACCGGGGAGCTGTTTTTT. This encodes CASSLGSTNTGELFF. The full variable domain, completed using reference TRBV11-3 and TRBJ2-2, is EAGVVQSPRYKIIEKKQPVAFWCNPISGHNTLYWYLQNLGQGPELLIRYENEEAVDDSQLPKDRFSAERLKGVDSTLKIQPAELGDSAVYLCASSLGSTNTGELFFGEGSRLTVL.

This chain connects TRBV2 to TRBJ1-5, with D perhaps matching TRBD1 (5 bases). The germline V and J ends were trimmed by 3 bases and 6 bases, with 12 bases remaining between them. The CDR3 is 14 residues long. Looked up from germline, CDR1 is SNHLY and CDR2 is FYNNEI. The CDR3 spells CASSDRAVGQPQHF. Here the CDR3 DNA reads TGTGCCAGCAGTGACAGGGCGGTAGGTCAGCCCCAGCATTTT.